These T cell receptor beta chains were read from a single sample in a study of glioma-infiltrating T cells after dendritic cell vaccination. Measured with immunoSEQ multiplex PCR; TCRdb has only the in-frame clones, and not every one. The data contain 95,000 to 110,000 clones, about four fifths of them singletons. The sample in question was blood, obtained before dendritic cell vaccination. The receptors originated from a human donor with glioblastoma. Each CDR3 is given with its conserved first and last residue. Fields, in order: V gene, J gene, clone size, D gene, CDR3 DNA, CDR3 protein. A D gene is named only where the DNA matches it firmly. Clone size is given for some rows only: seen once, a few or many times, or a class if the clone is expanded.

TRBV6-5	TRBJ1-5	.	TRBD1	TGTGCCAGCAGTCCCAGGGGGGCTAGCAATCAGCCCCAGCATTTT	CASSPRGASNQPQHF
TRBV2	TRBJ2-1	.	.	TGTGCCAGCACCCGTTCACGGCTGGCGGGGTCCGGCAATGAGCAGTTCTTC	CASTRSRLAGSGNEQFF
TRBV5-6	TRBJ1-1	.	TRBD1	TGTGCCAGCAGCCGATTCAGGGGGCGACCGAACACTGAAGCTTTCTTT	CASSRFRGRPNTEAFF
TRBV7-9	TRBJ2-4	.	.	TGTGCCAGCAGCCCCGGTCTCAAAAACATTCAGTACTTC	CASSPGLKNIQYF
TRBV9	TRBJ1-1	.	TRBD1	TGTGCCAGCAGCGTTCTGACAGGGGGTGACGACACTGAAGCTTTCTTT	CASSVLTGGDDTEAFF
TRBV9	TRBJ2-1	.	TRBD2	TGTGCCAGCAGCGTGGTGCGGGGGGCCCTCTACAATGAGCAGTTCTTC	CASSVVRGALYNEQFF
TRBV7-9	TRBJ2-2	.	.	TGTGCCAGCAGCCCCGGGACACCAGTCACCGGGGAGCTGTTTTTT	CASSPGTPVTGELFF
TRBV29-1	TRBJ1-5	once	.	TGCAGCGTTGATGGCGGGTCAGGGCCCCAGCATTTT	CSVDGGSGPQHF
TRBV4-1	TRBJ2-7	.	TRBD2	TGCGCCAGCAGCCACGGACTAGCGGCCTCCTACGAGCAGTACTTC	CASSHGLAASYEQYF
TRBV7-2	TRBJ2-5	.	TRBD2	TGTGCCAGCAGCTTAGGGCGGGGGACCCAAGAGACCCAGTACTTC	CASSLGRGTQETQYF
TRBV10-2	TRBJ1-1	.	TRBD1	TGCGCCAGCAGTGAGTTCAGGGGGCTGGGCACTGAAGCTTTCTTT	CASSEFRGLGTEAFF
TRBV7-8	TRBJ2-7	.	.	TGTGCCAGCAGCTTAGGATTGGACGGAGCGGCGTCTGCCGAGCAGTACTTC	CASSLGLDGAASAEQYF
TRBV5-1	TRBJ2-1	.	TRBD2	TGCGCCAGCAGCTTGGAGGCGGGGGGGCTAGGTGAGCAGTTCTTC	CASSLEAGGLGEQFF
TRBV6-5	TRBJ1-1	.	.	TGTGCCTCGTCCCGAGGAGGAAGCACTGAAGCTTTCTTT	CASSRGGSTEAFF
TRBV19	TRBJ1-2	.	TRBD1	TGTGCCAGTAGTATATTTGGAATGACAGGGGACTTTAACTATGGCTACACCTTC	CASSIFGMTGDFNYGYTF
TRBV9	TRBJ1-1	.	.	TGTGCCAGCAGCGTAAACAAGTTGAGGGAAGGGCAGGACACTGAAGCTTTCTTT	CASSVNKLREGQDTEAFF
TRBV6-5	TRBJ2-3	many	TRBD2	TGTGCCAGCAGTGGACTAGCGGGGGGCGCAGATACGCAGTATTTT	CASSGLAGGADTQYF
TRBV5-1	TRBJ1-1	.	.	TGCGCCAGCAGCTTGGCGACAGGTCCGGTTGAAGAAGCTTTCTTT	CASSLATGPVEEAFF
TRBV6-4	TRBJ2-3	.	.	TGTGCCAGCAGTGACTCGGTAGGGGGCACAGATACGCAGTATTTT	CASSDSVGGTDTQYF
TRBV11-1	TRBJ1-1	.	.	TGTGCCAGCAGCTATAACCAGGAGGTGAACACTGAAGCTTTCTTT	CASSYNQEVNTEAFF
TRBV6-6	TRBJ1-5	.	TRBD1	TGTGCCAGTGCACCCGGGACAGGGGATCAGCCCCAGCATTTT	CASAPGTGDQPQHF
TRBV4-3	TRBJ2-2	once	TRBD2	TGCGCCAGCAGCCAAGGGACTAGCGGGGGGGCAGGCGGGGAGCTGTTTTTT	CASSQGTSGGAGGELFF
TRBV5-1	TRBJ2-7	.	.	TGCGCCAGCAGCTTGACAGGTACCTCCTACGAGCAGTACTTC	CASSLTGTSYEQYF
TRBV20-1	TRBJ2-7	.	.	TGCAGTGCCCTCCGGGGCTACGAGCAGTACTTC	CSALRGYEQYF
TRBV6-1	TRBJ2-2	.	.	TGTGCCAGCAAATTGAGCGTTCACGGGGAGCTGTTTTTT	CASKLSVHGELFF
TRBV7-2	TRBJ2-3	.	.	TGTGCCAGCAGCTTTCTAGCTGGCACAGATACGCAGTATTTT	CASSFLAGTDTQYF
TRBV7-8	TRBJ2-7	.	TRBD1	TGTGCCAGCAGCACTCGGACAGGGGGAGGTTACGAGCAGTACTTC	CASSTRTGGGYEQYF
TRBV9	TRBJ2-1	.	TRBD2	TGTGCCAGCAGCGCCTCTAGCGGGGGGGGCAATGAGCAGTTCTTC	CASSASSGGGNEQFF
TRBV19	TRBJ1-1	.	TRBD1	TGTGCCAGTAGTCTCAACGGACAGGGCACTGAAGCTTTCTTT	CASSLNGQGTEAFF
TRBV29-1	TRBJ2-7	.	TRBD1	TGCAGCGTCGACTTTGGGGACAGCTACGAGCAGTACTTC	CSVDFGDSYEQYF
TRBV7-2	TRBJ2-7	few	.	TGTGCCAGCAGCCAACAGGGTACCTACGAGCAGTACTTC	CASSQQGTYEQYF
TRBV12-5	TRBJ1-6	.	.	TGTGCTAGTGGTTTGGTACGGGTCAGCTCCTATAATTCACCCCTCCACTTT	CASGLVRVSSYNSPLHF
TRBV29-1	TRBJ2-2	.	.	TGCAGCGTAACAGACTCCGGAGGCGGGGAGCTGTTTTTT	CSVTDSGGGELFF
TRBV4-2	TRBJ2-4	.	.	TGTGCCAGCAGCCAATGGAGCGGCATTAGTAAGCCCAAAAACATTCAGTACTTC	CASSQWSGISKPKNIQYF
TRBV4-1	TRBJ1-2	.	.	TGCGCCAGCAGCCAAGATCCAGCTAACTATGGCTACACCTTC	CASSQDPANYGYTF
TRBV7-3	TRBJ2-1	.	.	TGTGCCAGCAGCTTATCCGGACAGGGAGGGGATGAGCAGTTCTTC	CASSLSGQGGDEQFF
TRBV5-1	TRBJ2-3	.	.	TGCGCCAGCAGCCCAATAACGGGTCGAGATACGCAGTATTTT	CASSPITGRDTQYF
TRBV10-3	TRBJ1-1	.	TRBD1	TGTGCCATCAGTGAGCCGATTGACAGGGGATCCGCTTTCTTT	CAISEPIDRGSAFF
TRBV4-1	TRBJ1-1	.	.	TGCGCCAGCAGCCAAGACAGGGCACGCACTGAAGCTTTCTTT	CASSQDRARTEAFF
TRBV7-2	TRBJ1-6	.	.	TGTGCCAGCAGCCCCTGGACAGATTCACCCCTCCACTTT	CASSPWTDSPLHF
TRBV7-8	TRBJ1-5	many	TRBD1	TGTGCCAGCAGTCCCTCGAGCTGGGGGACAGGCGATATGTTTCAGCCCCAGCATTTT	CASSPSSWGTGDMFQPQHF
TRBV15	TRBJ2-5	once	.	TGTGCCACCAGCAGAGGATCCTCCAGGGGACAAGAGACCCAGTACTTC	CATSRGSSRGQETQYF
TRBV29-1	TRBJ1-4	.	.	TGCAGCGTTGATTCCGGGGGGGATGAAAAACTGTTTTTT	CSVDSGGDEKLFF
TRBV7-9	TRBJ2-7	.	.	TGTGCCAGCAGCTCAATTAGGAGGTGGGGGCAGTCCTACGAGCAGTACTTC	CASSSIRRWGQSYEQYF
TRBV29-1	TRBJ1-2	.	.	TGCAGCGTTGAGGTTACAGGCTATGGCTACACCTTC	CSVEVTGYGYTF
TRBV7-9	TRBJ2-7	once	TRBD1	TGTGCCAGCAGCGGAGGGACAGGGGCCTCCTACGAGCAGTACTTC	CASSGGTGASYEQYF
TRBV5-1	TRBJ2-7	.	TRBD1	TGCGCCAGCAGCCTGGGACAGCGCTCCGAGCAGTACTTC	CASSLGQRSEQYF
TRBV6-6	TRBJ1-1	.	.	TGTGCCAGCAGTTACATGGGGAGTGGAGCTTTCTTT	CASSYMGSGAFF
TRBV11-2	TRBJ1-5	.	.	TGTGCCAGCAGCTTAAACGCGAGAGTTGGTGAGCCCCAGCATTTT	CASSLNARVGEPQHF
TRBV30	TRBJ1-5	once	TRBD1	TGTGCCTGGGGGGGACAGGGCTGGGGTCAGCCCCAGCATTTT	CAWGGQGWGQPQHF
TRBV9	TRBJ2-7	.	.	TGTGCCAGCAGCGTAGTTGAGGGGGCCTACGAGCAGTACTTC	CASSVVEGAYEQYF
TRBV19	TRBJ1-1	.	TRBD1	TGTGCCAGTAGTATCTCGGACAGGGCGAACACTGAAGCTTTCTTT	CASSISDRANTEAFF
TRBV19	TRBJ2-7	.	.	TGTGCCAGTAGTATAAGTAGGAGCTACGAGCAGTACTTC	CASSISRSYEQYF
TRBV5-4	TRBJ2-2	few	TRBD1	TGTGCCAGCAGCTCGACAGGGTTCGGGGAGCTGTTTTTT	CASSSTGFGELFF
TRBV15	TRBJ2-5	.	TRBD2	TGTGCCACCGGGACTAGACTTCGAGAGACCCAGTACTTC	CATGTRLRETQYF